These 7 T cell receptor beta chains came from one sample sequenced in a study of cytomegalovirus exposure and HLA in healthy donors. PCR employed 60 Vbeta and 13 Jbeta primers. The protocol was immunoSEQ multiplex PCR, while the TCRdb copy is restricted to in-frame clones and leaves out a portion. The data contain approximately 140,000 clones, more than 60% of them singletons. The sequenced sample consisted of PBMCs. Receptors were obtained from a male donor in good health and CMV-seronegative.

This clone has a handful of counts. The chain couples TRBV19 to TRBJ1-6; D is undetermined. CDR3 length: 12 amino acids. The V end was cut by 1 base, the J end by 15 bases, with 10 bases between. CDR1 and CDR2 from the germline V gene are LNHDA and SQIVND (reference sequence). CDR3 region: CASSIGRELLHF. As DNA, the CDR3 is TGTGCCAGTAGTATAGGGAGGGAACTCCTCCACTTT.

The CDR3 DNA is TGTGCCAGCCAGAGACTAGCGGGTCTTCGGGAGACCCAGTACTTC. Protein product: CASQRLAGLRETQYF. This chain links TRBV2 with TRBJ2-5; 10 nucleotides agree with TRBD2. Germline trimming cut 8 bases from V and 5 bases from J; bases unmatched to any gene: 11. The germline V gene encodes CDR1 SNHLY and CDR2 FYNNEI. The CDR3 contains 15 residues.

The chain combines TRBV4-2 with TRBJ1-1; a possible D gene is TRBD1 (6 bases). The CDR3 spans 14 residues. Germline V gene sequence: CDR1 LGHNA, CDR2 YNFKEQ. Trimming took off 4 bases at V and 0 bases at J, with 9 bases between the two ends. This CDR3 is CASSPDRVNTEAFF. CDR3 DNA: TGTGCCAGCAGCCCGGACAGAGTGAACACTGAAGCTTTCTTT.

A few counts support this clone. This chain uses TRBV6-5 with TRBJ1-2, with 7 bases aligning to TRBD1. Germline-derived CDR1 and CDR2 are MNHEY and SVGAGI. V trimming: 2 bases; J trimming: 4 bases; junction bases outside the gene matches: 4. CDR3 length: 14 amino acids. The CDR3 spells CASSYRTGPYGYTF. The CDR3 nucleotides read TGTGCCAGCAGTTACCGGACAGGTCCCTATGGCTACACCTTC.

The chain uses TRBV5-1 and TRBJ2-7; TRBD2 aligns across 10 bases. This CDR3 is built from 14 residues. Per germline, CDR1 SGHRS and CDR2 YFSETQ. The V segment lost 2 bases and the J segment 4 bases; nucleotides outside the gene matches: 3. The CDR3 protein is CASSLAGGPYEQYF. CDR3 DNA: TGCGCCAGCAGCTTAGCGGGGGGGCCGTACGAGCAGTACTTC.

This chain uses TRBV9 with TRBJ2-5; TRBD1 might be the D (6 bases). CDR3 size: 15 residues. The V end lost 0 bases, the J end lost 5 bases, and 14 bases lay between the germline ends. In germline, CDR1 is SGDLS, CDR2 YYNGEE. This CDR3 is CASSVAPGVGETQYF. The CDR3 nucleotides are TGTGCCAGCAGCGTAGCCCCAGGGGTTGGGGAGACCCAGTACTTC.

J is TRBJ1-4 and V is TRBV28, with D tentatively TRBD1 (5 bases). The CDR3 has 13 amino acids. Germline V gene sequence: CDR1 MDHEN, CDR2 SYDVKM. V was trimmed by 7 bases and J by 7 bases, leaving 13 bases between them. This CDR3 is CASTKGAAEKLFF. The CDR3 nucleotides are TGTGCCAGCACGAAAGGGGCGGCTGAAAAACTGTTTTTT.